The rows below give T cell receptor beta chains drawn from one sample of a study of shared clonotypes between healthy human individuals. TCRdb's table, derived via immunoSEQ multiplex PCR, lists solely in-frame clones and lacks some. Here the sample spans millions of clones, 90% to 95% being singletons. The sample was naive CD4+ T cells sorted from blood. The receptor source for this set is a man between 18 and 29 years old in good health. Each CDR3 is given with its conserved first and last residue.

TRBV12-5	TRBJ2-2	CASGLILAGDTGELFF
TRBV7-8	TRBJ1-5	CASSFTGQPQHF
TRBV27	TRBJ1-5	CASSPGTASNQPQHF
TRBV7-2	TRBJ2-5	CASSLVFGETQYF
TRBV10-3	TRBJ1-1	CAMSRQGMNTEAFF
TRBV29-1	TRBJ1-3	CSVEELGEDTIYF
TRBV5-1	TRBJ1-2	CASSLVQGYGYTF
TRBV10-3	TRBJ1-2	CAISPAANYGYTF
TRBV7-2	TRBJ2-5	CASSPGGGSEPETQYF
TRBV9	TRBJ1-6	CASSGDRNNSPLHF
TRBV11-2	TRBJ2-7	CASSLDGQTTYEQYF
TRBV7-6	TRBJ2-5	CASSASPLAGGETQYF
TRBV5-1	TRBJ2-7	CASSRELLLYEQYF
TRBV6-5	TRBJ1-5	CASRSEQGSNQPQHF
TRBV28	TRBJ1-2	CASSFAQGYTF
TRBV12-5	TRBJ1-1	CASGFGGEGTEAFF
TRBV9	TRBJ2-3	CASSKSSITDTQYF
TRBV7-2	TRBJ2-2	CASSPRGGATGELFF
TRBV10-3	TRBJ2-7	CAIRETGGYEQYF
TRBV6-1	TRBJ1-2	CASSEFQYGYTF
TRBV5-1	TRBJ1-4	CASSLVTGPEEKLFF
TRBV6-5	TRBJ2-2	CASSLVAANTGELFF
TRBV5-1	TRBJ1-6	CASFGQGDSPLHF
TRBV25-1	TRBJ1-4	CASSESAYFNEKLFF
TRBV5-6	TRBJ2-5	CASSAGTGGYEETQYF
TRBV5-1	TRBJ1-1	CASSSPSPGNTEAFF
TRBV1	TRBJ2-7	CTSSHPFVGISYEQYF
TRBV2	TRBJ1-1	CASSEGSGTEAFF